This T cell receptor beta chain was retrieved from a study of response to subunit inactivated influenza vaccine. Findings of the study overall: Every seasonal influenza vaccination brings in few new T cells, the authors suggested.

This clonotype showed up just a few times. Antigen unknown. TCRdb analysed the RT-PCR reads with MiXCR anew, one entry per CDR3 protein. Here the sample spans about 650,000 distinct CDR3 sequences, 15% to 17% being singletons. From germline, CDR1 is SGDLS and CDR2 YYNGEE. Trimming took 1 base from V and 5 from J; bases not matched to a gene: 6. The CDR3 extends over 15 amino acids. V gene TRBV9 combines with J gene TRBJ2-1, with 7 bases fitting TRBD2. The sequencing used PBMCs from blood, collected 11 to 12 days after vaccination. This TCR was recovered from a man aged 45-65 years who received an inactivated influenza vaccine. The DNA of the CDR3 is TGTGCCAGCAGCGTACAGAGGGGACTAAACAATGAGCAGTTCTTC. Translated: CASSVQRGLNNEQFF.